Each of the 3 T cell receptor beta chains below was sequenced from the same sample in a study of blood T cells in healthy people across ages. Alongside a J-beta primer mix, a sample-barcoded 5' primer served in a second PCR lasting 7 to 11 cycles. TCRdb called the 5' RACE reads again in MiXCR, with one record for every CDR3 protein. This table has some 1.5 million distinct CDR3 sequences, 28% appearing once. Sample: blood. The receptors were sampled from a woman aged 25 to 45 in good health.

Note on this clonotype: One junction end does not reproduce the germline sequence, and a read error may be involved. CDR3: CALSGEESSYNEQFF. CDR3 bases: TGTGCCCTCAGTGGTGAAGAGAGCTCCTACAATGAGCAGTTCTTC. The chain recombines TRBV10-3 with TRBJ2-1; D gene ambiguous. Germline loops: CDR1 ENHRY, CDR2 SYGVKD. The length of the CDR3 is 15 residues.

The chain couples TRBV3-1 to TRBJ2-5, with D possibly called TRBD1 or TRBD2 (5 bases each). This CDR3 spans 16 amino acids. CDR1 is LGHDT and CDR2 is YNNKEL in the germline V gene (reference sequence). V lost 8 bases and J 2 bases, leaving 21 bases between the germline ends. CDR3 region: CASSQLGLTGQETQYF. CDR3 sequence (DNA): TGTGCCAGCTCTCAACTGGGGCTAACGGGACAAGAGACCCAGTACTTC.

The V gene is TRBV6-6, the J gene TRBJ2-7; weak D call: TRBD2 (5 bases). Germline values: CDR1 MNHNY, CDR2 SVGAGI (reference sequence). Trimming shortened V by 2 bases and J by 5 bases, and 10 bases separated the two germline ends. The CDR3 has 13 residues. The DNA of the CDR3 is TGTGCCAGCAGTTACAAAGGGAGAGACGAGCAGTACTTC. Residues: CASSYKGRDEQYF.